These T cell receptor beta chains were read from a single sample in a study of blood T cell repertoires in COVID-19. Profiled with immunoSEQ multiplex PCR; TCRdb holds only in-frame clones, not every one. Of some 150,000 clones listed, 78% were seen once; the top ten hold roughly 5.6%. The specimen sequenced was PBMCs or T cells enriched from blood (not recorded which). The receptor set was obtained from a woman between 45 and 65 years old who had recovered from COVID-19. Both conserved end residues are part of each CDR3. D genes are given only for firm matches. A clone size is listed for some rows: how often the clone was seen (once, few, many), or a class if it is expanded.

clone_size	v_call	d_call	j_call	cdr3_nt	cdr3_aa
-	TRBV19	-	TRBJ1-4	TGTGCCAGTAGTATCCGAGGGGGTGCTTCGACTAATGAAAAACTGTTTTTT	CASSIRGGASTNEKLFF
-	TRBV11-2	-	TRBJ1-1	TGTGCCAGCAGCTTAGGGTGGGTCGAGGTGAACACTGAAGCTTTCTTT	CASSLGWVEVNTEAFF
few	TRBV2	-	TRBJ1-3	TGTGCCAGCCTCCGGGACTCTGGAAACACCATATATTTT	CASLRDSGNTIYF
-	TRBV9	-	TRBJ1-5	TGTGCCAGCAGCCTCCAGGGTGATCAGCCCCAGCATTTT	CASSLQGDQPQHF
once	TRBV11-2	TRBD1	TRBJ2-1	TGTGCCAGCGGGGGACAGGGGGCGGATGAGCAGTTCTTC	CASGGQGADEQFF
-	TRBV6-1	-	TRBJ2-4	TGTGCCAGCAGTGAAAAAACGCCGACTGCCAAATACATTCAGTACTTC	CASSEKTPTAKYIQYF
-	TRBV18	-	TRBJ1-2	TGTGCCAGCTCACCTGCCGGAGGTATCTATGGCTACACCTTC	CASSPAGGIYGYTF
few	TRBV13	-	TRBJ1-2	TGTGCCAGCAGCTTAGGATCTCTTTATCACTATGGCTACACCTTC	CASSLGSLYHYGYTF
few	TRBV5-1	TRBD1	TRBJ1-1	TGCGCCAGCAGCTGGGACAGGGGCACTGAAGCTTTCTTT	CASSWDRGTEAFF
-	TRBV6-1	TRBD1	TRBJ1-2	TGTGCCAGCAGTGAAGCCGCGACAGGGGGCCGAGGAGGCTACACCTTC	CASSEAATGGRGGYTF
-	TRBV5-1	-	TRBJ2-1	TGCGCCAGCAGCTCTGGGGGGAGCAGCTCCTACAATGAGCAGTTCTTC	CASSSGGSSSYNEQFF
-	TRBV5-1	TRBD2	TRBJ2-1	TGCGCCAGCAGCCCCCGACTAGCGGAGTACAATGAGCAGTTCTTC	CASSPRLAEYNEQFF
-	TRBV5-1	-	TRBJ1-1	TGCGCCAGCAGCTTGGACCCCGCAGGGGCCATGAACACTGAAGCTTTCTTT	CASSLDPAGAMNTEAFF
-	TRBV19	-	TRBJ1-1	TGTGCCACCCAAAAGTTGGACAGATCTAGGACTGAAGCTTTCTTT	CATQKLDRSRTEAFF
-	TRBV7-9	-	TRBJ2-7	TGTGCCAGCAGCTCCCCCCCAGGAGGAAGCTCCTACGAGCAGTACTTC	CASSSPPGGSSYEQYF
-	TRBV6-5	-	TRBJ1-5	TGTGCCAGCAGTTACTCGGCGGATCAGCCCCAGCATTTT	CASSYSADQPQHF
-	TRBV19	TRBD1	TRBJ1-5	TGTGCCAGTAGTAAGGGTCCGGGACAGGGCAATCAGCCCCAGCATTTT	CASSKGPGQGNQPQHF
-	TRBV5-1	TRBD2	TRBJ2-1	TGCGCCAGCAGCTTCCGACCTATAGCGGGGGGCCTTAACAATGAGCAGTTCTTC	CASSFRPIAGGLNNEQFF
once	TRBV27	-	TRBJ2-2	TGTGCCAGCAGTTTCCCCAGGGAGAACACCGGGGAGCTGTTTTTT	CASSFPRENTGELFF
-	TRBV7-9	TRBD1	TRBJ1-2	TGTGCCAGCAGCTTCCCCCGGGGGACAGGAGCTAACTATGGCTACACCTTC	CASSFPRGTGANYGYTF
-	TRBV6-5	-	TRBJ1-6	TGTGCCAGCATGTGGTCCGGGGTATTTAATTCACCCCTCCACTTT	CASMWSGVFNSPLHF
-	TRBV6-5	-	TRBJ1-2	TGTGCCAGCAGTTCGGGTAAAGCGCAGAATAACTATGGCTACACCTTC	CASSSGKAQNNYGYTF
-	TRBV10-3	TRBD1	TRBJ1-4	TGTGCCATCAGTGAGGCAGGGGGGAATGAAAAACTGTTTTTT	CAISEAGGNEKLFF
-	TRBV3-1/TRBV3-2	-	TRBJ1-5	TGTGCCAGCAGCCCCTGGAATGGCGGGCAGCCCCAGCATTTT	CASSPWNGGQPQHF
few	TRBV27	TRBD1	TRBJ2-7	TGTGCCAGCAGTCCCTCCCTGGGACAGGAACTCTACGAGCAGTACTTC	CASSPSLGQELYEQYF
-	TRBV7-3	-	TRBJ1-6	TGTGCCAGCAGCGATAGCGGTTTTGGGTCCCTCCACTTT	CASSDSGFGSLHF
-	TRBV9	TRBD2	TRBJ2-3	TGTGCCAGCAGCTCCCCTAGCGGGGGGCGGGGAGATACGCAGTATTTT	CASSSPSGGRGDTQYF
-	TRBV12-3/TRBV12-4	-	TRBJ2-3	TGTGCCAGCAGTCCCCAGGGTGTTCAGTATTTT	CASSPQGVQYF
-	TRBV2	TRBD1	TRBJ1-1	TGTGCCAGCAGTGCAGGGGGCAACACTGAAGCTTTCTTT	CASSAGGNTEAFF
-	TRBV9	TRBD2	TRBJ2-5	TGTGCCAGCAGCGTAGGAGCCGGCGGGGGGGAGACCCAGTACTTC	CASSVGAGGGETQYF
-	TRBV14	-	TRBJ2-1	TGTGCCAGCAGCCAGACAGGATTTGGCGATGAGCAGTTCTTC	CASSQTGFGDEQFF
-	TRBV13	-	TRBJ1-3	TGTGCCAGCATTAATAAGAAGGGGATGGGGACTCCGGAGAACACCATATATTTT	CASINKKGMGTPENTIYF
once	TRBV5-1	TRBD1	TRBJ2-3	TGCGCCAGCAGGCACGGACAGGGGTGGGCAGATACGCAGTATTTT	CASRHGQGWADTQYF
-	TRBV13	TRBD1	TRBJ1-1	TGTGCCAGCAGCGTCGGGACAGGGGCTACTGAAGCTTTCTTT	CASSVGTGATEAFF
-	TRBV19	TRBD1	TRBJ1-5	TGTGCCAGTAGTATTTGGATTCTCAGGGGGCGGCTACTACGCAATCAGCCCCAGCATTTT	CASSIWILRGRLLRNQPQHF
-	TRBV3-1/TRBV3-2	-	TRBJ1-1	TGTGCCAGCAGCCAAGACGGGTACAGGACTGAAGCTTTCTTT	CASSQDGYRTEAFF
-	TRBV19	-	TRBJ2-2	TGTGCCAGTAGTACTTTGTCACAGAACACCGGGGAGCTGTTTTTT	CASSTLSQNTGELFF
-	TRBV18	TRBD1	TRBJ1-4	TGTGCCAGCTCAGCCGGGACAGGGGTTAATGAAAAACTGTTTTTT	CASSAGTGVNEKLFF
-	TRBV3-1/TRBV3-2	TRBD2	TRBJ2-3	TGTGCCAGCAGCCAAGAAAGTGGCGGGGGGACAGATACGCAGTATTTT	CASSQESGGGTDTQYF
-	TRBV5-1	TRBD1	TRBJ1-2	TGCGCCAGCAGCCCCGAAATCGGGACAGGGGGTGATGGCTACACCTTC	CASSPEIGTGGDGYTF